This TCR beta chain was found in a study of cytomegalovirus exposure and HLA in healthy donors. General observations from the study: Presence/absence analyses assumed roughly uniform sequencing depth across donors, which may not hold. The authors excluded some V segments, including TRBV6-2 and TRBV6-3, as indistinguishable. The study flagged around 150 TCR beta chains as cytomegalovirus-associated. Highest at DRB1 and lowest at HLA-C, TCR association rates differed among HLA loci in a later analysis.

A multiplex PCR was run with 60 Vbeta primers and 13 Jbeta primers. Sequencing used immunoSEQ multiplex PCR; TCRdb keeps in-frame clones, though not all of them. The profile shows fewer than 200,000 clones, roughly 80% of them singletons. With regard to this clone: What it binds is not known.

This CDR3 is 16 amino acids long. Germline loops: CDR1 PRHDT, CDR2 FYEKMQ (reference sequence). V lost 5 bases to trimming and J lost 4 bases; unmatched junction nucleotides: 6. The receptor comes from a woman aged 18-30 years in good health and CMV-seronegative. The specimen sequenced was PBMCs. The chain combines TRBV13 with TRBJ2-1; 12 bases are a match to TRBD2. DNA for the CDR3: TGTGCCAGCAGCCTGACTAGCGGGGGCCCATACAATGAGCAGTTCTTC. The encoded protein is CASSLTSGGPYNEQFF.